This T cell receptor beta chain comes out of a study of preoperative IRX-2 immunotherapy in early breast cancer. Trimming removed 5 bases from V and 7 bases from J; junction bases left unmatched: 3. This CDR3 has 13 residues. Germline-derived CDR1 and CDR2 are LNHDA and SQIVND (reference sequence). This table comes from immunoSEQ multiplex PCR, and its TCRdb copy is limited to in-frame clones, with some not included. The sample consists of approximately 96,000 clones, more than 80% of them appearing once. Described treatment: preoperative locoregional IRX-2 cytokine immunotherapy. Patients received preoperative, locoregional IRX-2 cytokine immunotherapy in a phase Ib study.

The TCR originated in a human donor with breast cancer. This rearrangement joins TRBV19 to TRBJ1-2; TRBD1 matches 11 bases. Sequences were derived from tumor tissue, sampled after IRX-2 immunotherapy. The CDR3 DNA sequence: TGTGCCAGTAGTGGACAGGGGGCATCTGGCTACACCTTC. Translating gives CASSGQGASGYTF.